The text below deals with one T cell receptor beta chain. Which antigen it targets is not known. No base quality information exists; no much larger clone differs at one position. This entry belongs to a study of TIL therapy for anti-PD-1-resistant metastatic lung cancer listed by TCRdb under 2021. For the study in its entirety: Enrolled patients had a median age of 54 years (range roughly 38-80) and a median tumor PD-L1 proportion score of roughly 6%. Most of the cohort had lung adenocarcinoma, including a handful of EGFR-mutant tumors and two ALK-rearranged tumors, and half of the patients were either current or former smokers. Across the cohort, whole-exome sequencing showed a median non-synonymous tumor mutation burden of approximately 1.5 mutations per megabase. T cell receptor beta sequencing of tumor and peripheral blood was used to follow clonotypes across the tumor, the expanded TIL product and serial blood samples.

TCR beta CDR3 regions were amplified from genomic DNA with the immunoSEQ v3 hsTCRB kit using bias-controlled multiplex PCR. TCR libraries were sequenced on an Illumina NextSeq 500 to some 2 million read pairs for survey level or roughly 4.5-6.5 million for deep level. In the source study's methods: The immunoSEQ Analyzer software assigned V, D and J genes, filtered out non-productive sequences, and reported clonality. Repertoires of infused TIL and blood were compared using productive Simpson clonality and the Morisita overlap index of productive TRB rearrangements. The clones in this table, taken by TCRdb from immuneACCESS, are in-frame only. Not every clone is retained; where verified, under half of the shortfall comes from an unresolved V gene, and the cause of the rest is unknown. Clone size and the V and J calls come from that table; the DNA yielded D and trimming. Across this sample there are under 11,000 clones, with about 60% seen only once. The ten biggest clones cover roughly an eighth of the sample.

Relative to germline, V is 6 bases shorter and J is 5 bases shorter, with 23 bases between their ends. From cysteine to phenylalanine, the CDR3 is 17 amino acids long. Of the read, only the CDR3 DNA is kept; its 51 bases are in frame from base 1. CDR1 and CDR2, looked up from the germline V gene (reference sequence), are MNHEY and SMNVEV. The time point label corresponds to: pre-treatment sample, taken before nivolumab and TIL therapy. The baseline tumor samples were excised metastases, mostly pleural nodules or supraclavicular lymph nodes, taken from the same resection that was used to grow TIL. Tumors were harvested prior to any PD-1/PD-L1 blockade, after which nivolumab was administered to patients, and lymphodepletion, expanded TIL infusion and IL-2 were given to patients who progressed. Adults with stage 4 NSCLC were enrolled in a dual-center phase I trial from October 2017 to early 2020. Samples were obtained from a single-arm, open-label phase I trial in which tumor-infiltrating lymphocyte therapy with nivolumab was evaluated in advanced non-small cell lung cancer. Portions of each resected tumor were snap-frozen in liquid nitrogen and stored at -80 °C. Tumor regions of interest were selected on H&E sections by laser-capture macrodissection, were pulverized into 15 mg aliquots, and were extracted with Qiagen Allprep kits.

What the authors observed across the whole study: The study protocol defined all tumor marker inferences as exploratory. Higher clonality and lower diversity were observed in expanded TIL cultures than in baseline intratumoral T cells (median clonality around 5.7% vs 31%, p < 0.0001). Generalizability was limited because the cohort was highly selected, with more treatment-naive, never-smoker and oncogene-addicted patients included than is typical. TIL culture showed high clonal turnover, with many enriched product clones undetected in the baseline tumor, suggesting clonal contraction rather than faithful expansion.

The chain was built from TRBV27 and TRBJ2-1; the D segment is perhaps TRBD1 or TRBD2, each sharing 5 matched bases. This TCR came from a person between 25 and 79 years old with non-small cell lung cancer. Sequencing used tumor tissue, obtained at baseline. The bases read TGTGCCAGCAGCCAACGCCGAAGGTCTTGGGGACACAATGAGCAGTTCTTC. The translation is CASSQRRRSWGHNEQFF.